The rows below give T cell receptor beta chains drawn from one sample of a study of cytomegalovirus exposure and HLA in healthy donors. Libraries were prepared by immunoSEQ multiplex PCR; TCRdb keeps only in-frame clonotypes and omits some of them. Of tens of thousands of clones listed, around 64% are singletons. Material for sequencing was PBMCs. These TCRs come from a man under 40 in good health and CMV-seronegative. Each CDR3 is given with its conserved first and last residue. The D gene is left open where the match is weak. A clone size is listed for some rows: how often the clone was seen (once, few, many), or a class if it is expanded.

DNA | CDR3 | J | V | D | size
TGTGCCAGCAGCTCTTTAGCGGGGGGGGTTAATGAGCAGTTCTTC | CASSSLAGGVNEQFF | TRBJ2-1 | TRBV7-3 | TRBD2 | .
TGTGCCAGCAGCTTGTGGGGGGTCTCTGGAAACACCATATATTTT | CASSLWGVSGNTIYF | TRBJ1-3 | TRBV5-8 | . | few
TGTGCCAGCAGTATAGCGGGGTCGGCCTACGAGCAGTACTTC | CASSIAGSAYEQYF | TRBJ2-7 | TRBV27 | TRBD2 | few
TGCGCCAGCAGCTTGTATGCAGGGGTGGAGACCCAGTACTTC | CASSLYAGVETQYF | TRBJ2-5 | TRBV5-1 | . | few
TGCGCCAGCAGCCTCCTCCGCAGCGGGGGTAGTAGTGGCGGGGAGCTGTTTTTT | CASSLLRSGGSSGGELFF | TRBJ2-2 | TRBV5-1 | TRBD2 | .
TGCTGGGGCAGGCACCCCGAAGGAGAAGCTTTCTTT | CWGRHPEGEAFF | TRBJ1-1 | TRBV5-8 | . | .
TGCGCCAGCAGCCCTCCGGACAGGGCGGAGACCCAGTACTTC | CASSPPDRAETQYF | TRBJ2-5 | TRBV5-1 | TRBD1 | .
TGTGCCAGCTCACCACCATTTAACCAGGCGACCCAGTACTTC | CASSPPFNQATQYF | TRBJ2-5 | TRBV18 | . | .
TGTGCCAGCAGCCAAGAAACATCTCCCTTGTCCGGGGAGCTGTTTTTT | CASSQETSPLSGELFF | TRBJ2-2 | TRBV14 | . | .
TGTGCCAGCAGCTGGGGACAGGAGGCTGGCTACACCTTC | CASSWGQEAGYTF | TRBJ1-2 | TRBV7-2 | TRBD1 | .
TGTGCCAGTAGTGAAACGGGGGGGATTCAGTACTTC | CASSETGGIQYF | TRBJ2-7 | TRBV19 | TRBD2 | .
TGTGCCAGCAGTTACTCGACTAGCGCAGATACGCAGTATTTT | CASSYSTSADTQYF | TRBJ2-3 | TRBV6-5 | TRBD2 | .
TGTGCCAGTAGTATCGGCGGCAATGAAAAACTGTTTTTT | CASSIGGNEKLFF | TRBJ1-4 | TRBV19 | . | .
TGTGCCAGTAACAGCTTCAATCAGCCCCAGCATTTT | CASNSFNQPQHF | TRBJ1-5 | TRBV19 | . | few
TGTGCCTGGAGTCCCCCTCTTGGCAATCAGCCCCAGCATTTT | CAWSPPLGNQPQHF | TRBJ1-5 | TRBV30 | . | few
TGTGCCAGCAGCCCCAGTCAGGGCGGCGAGCAGTACTTC | CASSPSQGGEQYF | TRBJ2-7 | TRBV7-7 | . | .
TGTGCCGCCGGAGGGCCGGGCCACCAAGAGACCCAGTACTTC | CAAGGPGHQETQYF | TRBJ2-5 | TRBV10-3 | . | .
TGTGCCAGCAACCGACAGGGCCTGACAGATACGCAGTATTTT | CASNRQGLTDTQYF | TRBJ2-3 | TRBV9 | TRBD1 | .
TGTGCCAGCGGACAGGAAGACTCCTACGAGCAGTACTTC | CASGQEDSYEQYF | TRBJ2-7 | TRBV11-3 | TRBD1 | .
TGCGCCAGCAGCCAACCCAAGGGGACAGTAGGCTACACCTTC | CASSQPKGTVGYTF | TRBJ1-2 | TRBV4-1 | TRBD1 | .
TGTGCCAGCACCCCCACGGGAGTGTACTACGAGCAGTACTTC | CASTPTGVYYEQYF | TRBJ2-7 | TRBV7-9 | . | .
TGTGCCAGCAGCTTAAAGTCCGGACAGGGCGTACCATACGAGCAGTACTTC | CASSLKSGQGVPYEQYF | TRBJ2-7 | TRBV7-2 | TRBD1 | .
TGCAGTGCTACATCAGTCTTCTTCTTT | CSATSVFFF | TRBJ1-1 | TRBV20-1 | . | few
TGTGCCAGCTCTCTGGACACGAACACTGAAGCTTTCTTT | CASSLDTNTEAFF | TRBJ1-1 | TRBV2 | . | .
TGTGCCAGCAGCCAATACGGGGTGTCGGAGACCCAGTACTTC | CASSQYGVSETQYF | TRBJ2-5 | TRBV2 | . | .
TGCAGCGTTGGGCAGATAATGAACACTGAAGCTTTCTTT | CSVGQIMNTEAFF | TRBJ1-1 | TRBV29-1 | . | few
TGCGCCAGCAGGGCGACAGGGGCCTCCGAAGCTTTCTTT | CASRATGASEAFF | TRBJ1-1 | TRBV10-2 | TRBD1 | .
TGTGCCAGCAGTGACGCGATCAGATCCGGAGCGAACACTGAAGCTTTCTTT | CASSDAIRSGANTEAFF | TRBJ1-1 | TRBV6-1 | . | .
TGTGCCAGCAGTTACAACCGGGAGCAGTACTTC | CASSYNREQYF | TRBJ2-7 | TRBV6-6 | . | .
TGTGCCAGCAGCTTACAAACGGCCTACGAGCAGTACTTC | CASSLQTAYEQYF | TRBJ2-7 | TRBV11-2 | . | few
TGTGCCAGCAGCGAACAGGGGCTGGGTGAAAAACTGTTTTTT | CASSEQGLGEKLFF | TRBJ1-4 | TRBV7-9 | TRBD1 | few
TGTGCCAGCAGCTTAATCGTAGGCGGGTCTAATTCACCCCTCCACTTT | CASSLIVGGSNSPLHF | TRBJ1-6 | TRBV7-2 | . | .
TGTGCCAGCAGCTTGGGACTAGCGGGAGAGGGAACCGGGGAGCTGTTTTTT | CASSLGLAGEGTGELFF | TRBJ2-2 | TRBV5-6 | TRBD2 | once
TGTGCCAGCAGCGCGACAGGGACGGCCGGAACAGATACGCAGTATTTT | CASSATGTAGTDTQYF | TRBJ2-3 | TRBV9 | TRBD1 | once
TGTGCCAGCAGCCAAGCAGCTAGCGGGGAACTCACAGATACGCAGTATTTT | CASSQAASGELTDTQYF | TRBJ2-3 | TRBV4-2 | TRBD2 | .
TGTGCCAGCAGCTTACCGATAGCGGGGGCAGATACGCAGTATTTT | CASSLPIAGADTQYF | TRBJ2-3 | TRBV7-2 | TRBD2 | .
TGTGCCAGCAGCGTCACTCCAGGGGCAGGCAATCAGCCCCAGCATTTT | CASSVTPGAGNQPQHF | TRBJ1-5 | TRBV7-2 | . | .
TGTGCCAGTAGTATATGGGGACTAGCGGGGGAAACAGATACGCAGTATTTT | CASSIWGLAGETDTQYF | TRBJ2-3 | TRBV19 | TRBD2 | .
TGCGCCAGCCGACGGGAAGGGGAGCTGTTTTTT | CASRREGELFF | TRBJ2-2 | TRBV5-1 | . | .
TGTGCCAGCACCTTCGGACTAGCGGGACGGGAGACCCAGTACTTC | CASTFGLAGRETQYF | TRBJ2-5 | TRBV6-5 | TRBD2 | .